These 2 T cell receptor beta chains were all obtained from the same sample, sequenced in a study of shared clonotypes between healthy human individuals. Only CD45RO-negative cells positively selected for CCR7 counted as naive CD8 cells, so terminally differentiated effector memory CD45RA+ cells were excluded. Assay used: immunoSEQ multiplex PCR; TCRdb lists only in-frame clones, some missing. The sample holds millions of clones, about 95% seen once. The sequenced sample was naive CD8+ T cells sorted from blood. These receptors came from a man aged 18-30 years in good health.

The gene calls are TRBV7-9 and TRBJ2-3; 7 positions agree with TRBD2. This CDR3 spans 15 amino acids. Germline V gives CDR1 SEHNR, CDR2 FQNEAQ (reference sequence). J was trimmed by 3 bases and V by 5 bases; bases with no gene match: 8. CDR3 sequence: CASSPHDGGTDTQYF. In DNA, the CDR3 is TGTGCCAGCAGCCCCCACGACGGGGGGACAGATACGCAGTATTTT.

The chain employs TRBV30 and TRBJ2-1; TRBD1 agrees at 8 bases. Germline V lookup: CDR1 GTSNPN, CDR2 SVGIG (reference sequence). The CDR3 totals 14 residues. Trimming took 2 bases from V and 6 from J; bases not matched to a gene: 6. The CDR3 DNA sequence: TGTGCCTGGAGTTTTGGGCAGGGGGCCAATGAGCAGTTCTTC. Its translation: CAWSFGQGANEQFF.